This T cell receptor beta chain stems from a study of response to subunit inactivated influenza vaccine. Using its own MiXCR run on the RT-PCR reads, TCRdb lists one record per CDR3 protein. The table has under 550,000 distinct CDR3 sequences, less than 7.5% seen once. Overall study findings and caveats: It was the authors' suggestion that each seasonal influenza vaccination recruits few new T cells.

The V end was cut by 0 bases, the J end by 2 bases, with 8 bases between. The V gene's germline CDR1 is SGHRS and CDR2 YFSETQ. This CDR3 contains 15 residues. In its sample, this clonotype was seen many times. Its antigen remains unidentified. The specimen was PBMCs from blood, collected less than 30 months after vaccination. This chain connects TRBV5-1 to TRBJ2-2; no clear D. The receptor was isolated from a man aged 45 to 75 who received an inactivated influenza vaccine. The CDR3 region is CASSLDGYNTGELFF. CDR3 coding DNA: TGCGCCAGCAGCTTGGACGGGTACAACACCGGGGAGCTGTTTTTT. The complete variable domain, with remaining parts taken from reference TRBV5-1 and TRBJ2-2, reads KAGVTQTPRYLIKTRGQQVTLSCSPISGHRSVSWYQQTPGQGLQFLFEYFSETQRNKGNFPGRFSGRQFSNSRSEMNVSTLELGDSALYLCASSLDGYNTGELFFGEGSRLTVL.